What follows are 6 T cell receptor beta chains derived from one specimen sequenced in a study of cytomegalovirus exposure and HLA in healthy donors. The PCR ran on 60 Vbeta and 13 Jbeta primers. Here immunoSEQ multiplex PCR was the method, and the copy in TCRdb shows in-frame clones only, minus some. The sample has fewer than 200,000 clones; 70% to 85% are singletons. Sequences were obtained from PBMCs. The origin of the receptors is a man in his thirties or forties in good health and CMV-seropositive.

In its sample, this clone was seen a few times. Other DNA sequences from this sample encode an identical CDR3 as well. The V and J genes are TRBV9 and TRBJ2-1; D not certain. This CDR3 spans 13 amino acids. Per germline, CDR1 SGDLS and CDR2 YYNGEE. V was pared by 4 bases and J by 4 bases, with 9 bases between. Here the CDR3 DNA reads TGTGCCAGCAGCATCGACTCGTACAATGAGCAGTTCTTC. Translated, it gives CASSIDSYNEQFF.

The chain joins TRBV4-3 to TRBJ2-5; unclear D gene. CDR1 is LGHNA and CDR2 is YSLEER in the germline V gene. The V end was cut by 4 bases, the J end by 5 bases, with 14 bases between. This CDR3 spans 14 amino acids. In DNA form, the CDR3 reads TGCGCCAGCAGCCCCAGTGGTTCTCAGGAGACCCAGTACTTC. Translated: CASSPSGSQETQYF.

As DNA, the CDR3 is TGTGCCAGCAGCTTATCTCCAGGGGAAGGAGGCTACACCTTC. It translates to CASSLSPGEGGYTF. The chain is built from TRBV11-2 and TRBJ1-2; TRBD1 is a possible D gene (6 bases). The germline V and J ends were trimmed by 2 bases and 8 bases, with 15 bases remaining between them. Germline assignment: CDR1 SGHAT and CDR2 FQNNGV. The CDR3 is 14 amino acids. The variable domain in full, completed from reference TRBV11-2 and TRBJ1-2, reads EAGVAQSPRYKIIEKRQSVAFWCNPISGHATLYWYQQILGQGPKLLIQFQNNGVVDDSQLPKDRFSAERLKGVDSTLKIQPAKLEDSAVYLCASSLSPGEGGYTFGSGTRLTVV.

This clone was seen only a few times. V usage is TRBV27 and J usage is TRBJ1-5; perhaps TRBD1 as D (6 bases). Trimming stripped 5 bases from V and 5 bases from J, with 10 bases between. The CDR3 spans 13 residues. Germline loops: CDR1 MNHEY, CDR2 SMNVEV (reference sequence). The CDR3 loop is CASSPQGYQPQHF. The CDR3 nucleotides read TGTGCCAGCAGTCCACAGGGTTATCAGCCCCAGCATTTT.

The chain recombines TRBV5-6 with TRBJ1-1; no clear D. This CDR3 comprises 13 residues. Trimming stripped 4 bases from V and 1 base from J, with 8 bases between. CDR1 and CDR2 from the germline V gene are SGHDT and YYEEEE. The CDR3 DNA sequence: TGTGCCAGCAGCCGTCGACAGAACACTGAAGCTTTCTTT. It encodes CASSRRQNTEAFF. The complete variable domain, with remaining parts taken from reference TRBV5-6 and TRBJ1-1, reads DAGVTQSPTHLIKTRGQQVTLRCSPKSGHDTVSWYQQALGQGPQFIFQYYEEEERQRGNFPDRFSGHQFPNYSSELNVNALLLGDSALYLCASSRRQNTEAFFGQGTRLTVV.

This chain uses TRBV6-5 with TRBJ2-7; D is perhaps TRBD2 (6 bases). V lost 2 bases and J lost 6, with 14 bases in between. The CDR3 spans 14 residues. Germline loops: CDR1 MNHEY, CDR2 SVGAGI. In DNA, the CDR3 is TGTGCCAGCAGTTACCGGGAGTTCACCGCCGAGCAGTACTTC. Its translation: CASSYREFTAEQYF.